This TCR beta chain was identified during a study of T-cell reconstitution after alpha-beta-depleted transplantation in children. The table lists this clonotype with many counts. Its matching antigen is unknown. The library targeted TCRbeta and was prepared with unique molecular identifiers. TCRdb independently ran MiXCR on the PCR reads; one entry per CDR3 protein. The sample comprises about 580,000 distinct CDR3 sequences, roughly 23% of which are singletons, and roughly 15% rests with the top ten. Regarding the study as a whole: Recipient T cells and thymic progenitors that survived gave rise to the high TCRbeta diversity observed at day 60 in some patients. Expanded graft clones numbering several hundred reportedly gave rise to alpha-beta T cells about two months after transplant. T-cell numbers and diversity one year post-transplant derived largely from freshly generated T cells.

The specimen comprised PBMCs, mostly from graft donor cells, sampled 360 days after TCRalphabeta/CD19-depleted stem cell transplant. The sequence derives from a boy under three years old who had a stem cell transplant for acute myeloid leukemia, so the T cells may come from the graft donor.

CDR3 sequence reads: CASRRQGNYGYTF. The CDR3 DNA is TGTGCCAGCAGGAGACAGGGGAACTATGGCTACACCTTC. This rearrangement joins TRBV3-1 to TRBJ1-2, with 8 bases fitting TRBD1. CDR3 length: 13 residues. The V gene end was trimmed by 6 bases and the J gene end by 2 bases; junction bases not matched to a gene: 2. The germline V gene encodes CDR1 LGHDT and CDR2 YNNKEL (reference sequence).